This T cell receptor beta chain was identified in a study of T cell responses to AZD1222 COVID-19 vaccine. Overall study: Second doses were pooled across both intervals (about 4 or about 12 weeks).

Sequencing used immunoSEQ multiplex PCR; TCRdb keeps in-frame clones, though not all of them. This table has roughly 140,000 clones, about 90% appearing once. This clone occurred once. The CDR3 totals 15 residues. Germline V gives CDR1 MNHEY, CDR2 SVGAGI. Germline trimming cut 3 bases from V and 4 bases from J; bases unmatched to any gene: 6. This TCR came from an adult in good health. The sequences come from peripheral blood, collected on day 0 of AZD1222 vaccination. The rearrangement uses TRBV6-5 and TRBJ2-7, with TRBD2 matching over 10 bases. DNA for the CDR3: TGTGCCAGCAGTTATTTGGGACTAGCGCGTTACGAGCAGTACTTC. It encodes CASSYLGLARYEQYF.